Sequencing of this T cell receptor beta chain was carried out in a study of T cell repertoires in cytomegalovirus infection. Whole-study context: Public TCR beta signature analysis indicated the presence of both CMV infection and matching HLA type.

TCRdb re-called the reads through MiXCR, storing one row per CDR3 protein. Of a few hundred thousand distinct CDR3 sequences in the sample, 9.1% were seen once. This clonotype has at least ten counts. The antigen remains unidentified. V was pared by 4 bases and J by 0 bases, with 1 base of the junction left unmatched. CDR3 length: 14 amino acids. Study conclusions and caveats: CMV-specific HLA-C-restricted TCR beta clonotypes dominated the ex vivo response.

The chain joins TRBV12-3 or TRBV12-4 to TRBJ1-1; 8 bases line up with TRBD1. This clonotype originated in a human donor in good health (CMV status not recorded). Some clones in this sample may be carry-over from other donors' samples. The sample was PBMCs. CDR3 in DNA: TGTGCCAGCAGTTGGACAGGGTTGAACACTGAAGCTTTCTTT. It encodes CASSWTGLNTEAFF.